These 16 T cell receptor beta chains were all obtained from the same sample, sequenced in a study of blood T cell repertoires in COVID-19. This table comes from immunoSEQ multiplex PCR, and its TCRdb copy is limited to in-frame clones, with some not included. The sample holds about 140,000 clones, more than 75% seen once. The sample was peripheral blood. The receptors were sampled from a woman of 80 years or more with acute or convalescent COVID-19.

The rearrangement joins TRBV7-2 to TRBJ2-1; 10 bases match TRBD2. Germline V gives CDR1 SGHTA, CDR2 FQGNSA. This CDR3 is 18 amino acids long. After removal of 5 bases from V and 6 bases from J, the junction contained 16 bases not matched to a gene. The CDR3, as DNA: TGTGCCAGCAGCCGCCGACTAGTCCTTAGCGGGAGGTCCAATGAGCAGTTCTTC. Translation gives CASSRRLVLSGRSNEQFF.

This chain links TRBV27 with TRBJ1-4; D gene unclear. Germline CDR1 reads MNHEY; CDR2 reads SMNVEV (reference sequence). The V end was cut by 3 bases, the J end by 7 bases, with 12 bases between. The CDR3 spans 14 residues. The CDR3 is CASSFRRDGEKLFF. As DNA, the CDR3 is TGTGCCAGCAGTTTCAGGAGGGATGGTGAAAAACTGTTTTTT.

V is TRBV5-1 and J is TRBJ2-5, with 7 bases that match TRBD1. From germline, CDR1 is SGHRS and CDR2 YFSETQ. Trimming removed 7 bases from V and 7 bases from J; junction bases left unmatched: 13. The CDR3 is made up of 14 amino acids. CDR3 loop: CASSYQGQLGTQYF. The CDR3 DNA is TGCGCCAGCTCCTACCAGGGACAGCTCGGGACCCAGTACTTC.

The rearrangement joins TRBV4-1 to TRBJ2-7; D might be TRBD2 (5 bases). V was cut by 1 base and J by 13 bases, with 20 bases left in between. Per the germline V gene, CDR1 is MGHRA and CDR2 is YSYEKL. The CDR3 contains 14 residues. CDR3 sequence: CASSQVLVARSRYF. In DNA, the CDR3 is TGCGCCAGCAGCCAAGTACTAGTCGCCCGAAGTAGATACTTC.

The chain employs TRBV3-1 (or the pseudogene TRBV3-2) and TRBJ2-5, with 7 bases matching TRBD2. Losses at the gene ends were 4 bases for V and 4 bases for J; bases not matched to a gene: 12. CDR1 and CDR2 (germline): LGHDT, YNNKEL (reference sequence). This CDR3 is 16 amino acids long. CDR3 in DNA: TGTGCCAGCAGCCCCACTGGGGGGGGGTGGGTAGAGACCCAGTACTTC. This codes for CASSPTGGGWVETQYF.

The table lists this clone with a few counts. This chain connects TRBV19 to TRBJ1-5; D remains unclear. V dropped 9 bases and J dropped 7 bases, with 7 bases sitting between them. CDR3 size: 10 residues. Germline V gives CDR1 LNHDA, CDR2 SQIVND (reference sequence). CDR3 loop: CASSSQPQHF. The CDR3 DNA reads as TGTGCCAGCTCGAGCCAGCCCCAGCATTTT.

The V and J genes are TRBV5-5 and TRBJ1-1; possible D gene TRBD1, 5 bases. The CDR3 runs to 15 residues. V was pared by 2 bases and J by 1 base, with 12 bases between. Germline V gene sequence: CDR1 SGHKS, CDR2 YYEKEE (reference sequence). CDR3 bases: TGTGCCAGCAGCTTTCCCCGTCAGGGGAACACTGAAGCTTTCTTT. As protein: CASSFPRQGNTEAFF.

The CDR3 loop is CASNPGPGDGYTF. CDR3 coding DNA: TGTGCCAGCAACCCGGGTCCCGGGGATGGCTACACCTTC. J is TRBJ1-2 and V is TRBV2, with D hard to call. Germline-derived CDR1 and CDR2 are SNHLY and FYNNEI. CDR3 size: 13 residues. V was clipped by 7 bases and J by 6 bases, with 15 bases between them. Looking up the rest from reference TRBV2 and TRBJ1-2 gives the full variable domain: EPEVTQTPSHQVTQMGQEVILRCVPISNHLYFYWYRQILGQKVEFLVSFYNNEISEKSEIFDDQFSVERPDGSNFTLKIRSTKLEDSAMYFCASNPGPGDGYTFGSGTRLTVV.

This chain links TRBV11-2 with TRBJ2-2; 11 bases are shared with TRBD2. V was clipped by 3 bases and J by 4 bases; unmatched bases: 1. Germline CDR1 reads SGHAT; CDR2 reads FQNNGV. The CDR3 spans 15 residues. The CDR3 loop reads CASSFGTSGTGELFF. Here the CDR3 DNA reads TGTGCCAGCAGCTTTGGGACTAGCGGCACCGGGGAGCTGTTTTTT.

The genes are TRBV24-1 and TRBJ1-2; D might be TRBD1 (5 bases). Trimming took off 3 bases at V and 5 bases at J, with 12 bases between the two ends. The CDR3 length is 14 residues. Germline V gene sequence: CDR1 KGHDR, CDR2 SFDVKD. The CDR3 nucleotides read TGTGCCACCAGTGATCCCACAGGCGTTTATGGCTACACCTTC. It is translated as CATSDPTGVYGYTF.

This rearrangement joins TRBV5-1 to TRBJ2-5; 8 positions agree with TRBD2. The V gene end was trimmed by 1 base and the J gene end by 4 bases; junction bases not matched to a gene: 6. CDR3 length: 15 residues. The V gene's germline CDR1 is SGHRS and CDR2 YFSETQ. DNA of the CDR3: TGCGCCAGCAGCTTGAGCCTAGCGGGCACAGAGACCCAGTACTTC. It is translated as CASSLSLAGTETQYF.

This sequence joins TRBV28 and TRBJ1-1; TRBD1 agrees at 7 bases. The CDR3 extends over 12 amino acids. The V and J ends lost 7 bases and 1 base, in that order; junction bases with no gene match: 0. Germline V gene data show CDR1 as MDHEN and CDR2 as SYDVKM. CDR3 loop: CASNRGNTEAFF. The CDR3 region has the DNA TGTGCCAGCAACAGGGGGAACACTGAAGCTTTCTTT.

The V gene is TRBV23-1, the J gene TRBJ1-3; D gene ambiguous. TRBV23-1 is an ORF, and what it does is uncertain. The length of the CDR3 is 14 residues. Trimming removed 7 bases at V and 0 bases at J, with 10 bases between. CDR3 DNA: TGCGCCAGCACCCCGGGTCACTCTGGAAACACCATATATTTT. Residues: CASTPGHSGNTIYF.

This clone was seen a handful of times. The V and J genes are TRBV5-1 and TRBJ1-1; 8 nucleotides agree with TRBD1. Per germline, CDR1 SGHRS and CDR2 YFSETQ. The CDR3 is made up of 14 amino acids. V lost 6 bases and J lost 3; bases outside the gene matches: 7. The CDR3 nucleotides are TGCGCCAGCACCCGGACAGGGCCCCACACTGAAGCTTTCTTT. Translating gives CASTRTGPHTEAFF.

The chain has TRBV19 and TRBJ2-7, with a possible D match to TRBD1 (5 bases). Trimming shortened V by 2 bases and J by 2 bases, and 16 bases separated the two germline ends. Germline V lookup: CDR1 LNHDA, CDR2 SQIVND (reference sequence). The CDR3 is 16 amino acids. In nucleotides, the CDR3 is TGTGCCAGTAGTATAATGCTAGGGGTTCTTACCTACGAGCAGTACTTC. Its translation is CASSIMLGVLTYEQYF. The full variable domain, in which reference TRBV19 and TRBJ2-7 provide the parts outside the CDR3, is DGGITQSPKYLFRKEGQNVTLSCEQNLNHDAMYWYRQDPGQGLRLIYYSQIVNDFQKGDIAEGYSVSREKKESFPLTVTSAQKNPTAFYLCASSIMLGVLTYEQYFGPGTRLTVT.

The V call is TRBV29-1, the J call TRBJ1-2, with 9 bases lining up with TRBD1. V was clipped by 3 bases and J by 8 bases; unmatched bases: 7. Germline CDR1 SQVTM, CDR2 ANQGSEA. This CDR3 has 13 residues. The CDR3 loop reads CSVDTGTGWGYTF. CDR3 nucleotide sequence: TGCAGCGTTGATACCGGGACAGGGTGGGGCTACACCTTC. Supplemented by reference TRBV29-1 and TRBJ1-2, the full variable domain reads SAVISQKPSRDICQRGTSLTIQCQVDSQVTMMFWYRQQPGQSLTLIATANQGSEATYESGFVIDKFPISRPNLTFSTLTVSNMSPEDSSIYLCSVDTGTGWGYTFGSGTRLTVV.